This entry concerns a single TCR beta chain. Its antigen remains undetermined. No much larger clone exists at a distance of one base, and base qualities are not known. The Qiagen DNeasy kit was used to extract genomic DNA both from unsorted PBMCs and from the negatively selected CD4+ and CD8+ fractions. Amplification of TCR beta CDR3 regions was done by immunoSEQ multiplex PCR with primers that anneal to V and J segments. Amplification bias was minimized using a synthetic immune receptor repertoire, and residual bias was removed computationally after sequencing. The published analysis was carried out like this. Custom Python scripts were used to quantify repertoire diversity as the Shannon entropy index. Unsorted, CD4+ and CD8+ repertoires were analyzed separately, except for combined analyses in which CD4+ and CD8+ sequences were merged in silico. Sourced from immuneACCESS, this table was stored by TCRdb with only in-frame sequences that have V and J called. A share of the clones is absent; for the studies checked, an unresolved V gene accounts for under half, and the remainder has no known explanation. V and J calls and clone size come straight from that table; D and trimming were deduced from the DNA. In all, the sample holds roughly 70,000 clones, and over 90% of those were seen once. The ten largest account for roughly 2.7% of the sample.

The sample's time point label is to be understood as: newly diagnosed, previously untreated cHL patient sample. As a comparison group for the relapsed/refractory trial patients, PBMCs from patients with newly diagnosed, previously untreated classical Hodgkin lymphoma were sequenced. After peripheral blood was drawn into 8 mL Vacutainer Cell Preparation Tubes, PBMCs were isolated by centrifugation and then cryopreserved. The data were taken from a study of PD-1 blockade in classical Hodgkin lymphoma (dated by TCRdb to between 2020 and 2021). Study-wide context: The study used CyTOF and TCR beta sequencing to define a peripheral blood immune signature of response to PD-1 blockade in classical Hodgkin lymphoma. Beyond this particular receptor, the publication reports: The study was limited to a single clinical trial cohort, and causes of repertoire differences, possibly disease activity or prior therapy, remained undefined. Baseline TCR diversity was reported to be lower in newly diagnosed patients than in healthy donors, and even lower in relapsed/refractory patients.

Via the germline V gene (reference sequence), CDR1 is LNHDA and CDR2 SQIVND. The CDR3 has 15 amino acids, counting the end cysteine and phenylalanine. Only the CDR3 portion is preserved as DNA: 45 bases, with reading frame beginning at the first base. The junction shows trimming of 5 bases on V and 5 bases on J, plus 18 bases between the germline ends. The rearranged segments are TRBV19 and TRBJ1-2; the D gene identity is not certain. Sequenced: peripheral blood mononuclear cells (PBMCs). This clonotype was sampled from a human donor with classical Hodgkin lymphoma. CDR3 protein: CASSPSPAVRYGYTF. In nucleotides, the sequence is TGTGCCAGTAGTCCCAGTCCGGCAGTGAGGTATGGCTACACCTTC.